Below are 9 T cell receptor beta chains sequenced from a single sample in a study of cytomegalovirus exposure and HLA in healthy donors. PCR was performed using 60 Vbeta and 13 Jbeta primers. The repertoire was sequenced with immunoSEQ multiplex PCR; TCRdb's copy has only in-frame clones and lacks some. The data show 130,000 to 150,000 clones, with around 75% seen just once and 3.5% to 5% held by the top ten. Sequenced material: PBMCs. Receptors were obtained from a man in his fifties or sixties in good health and CMV-seronegative.

V is TRBV5-7 and J is TRBJ1-2, with 8 bases lining up with TRBD1. TRBV5-7 has ORF status, its function being uncertain. The V segment lost 2 bases and the J segment 4 bases; nucleotides outside the gene matches: 4. This CDR3 contains 14 residues. CDR3 nucleotides: TGTGCCAGCAGCTTAAGTCAGGGGGCCTATGGCTACACCTTC. Translation gives CASSLSQGAYGYTF.

J is TRBJ1-1 and V is TRBV28; 11 nucleotides line up with TRBD1. Germline V gene lookup returns CDR1 MDHEN and CDR2 SYDVKM. J was trimmed by 6 bases and V by 5 bases; bases with no gene match: 11. CDR3 size: 16 residues. As DNA, the CDR3 is TGTGCCAGCAGTCGGACAGGGGGCGCCTTCACCGCTGAAGCTTTCTTT. It codes for CASSRTGGAFTAEAFF.

This rearrangement joins TRBV2 to TRBJ1-2, with a weak D call TRBD1 (5 bases). V gave up 2 bases and J gave up 3 bases, with 13 bases separating them. Germline-derived CDR1 and CDR2 are SNHLY and FYNNEI. The CDR3 loop spans 15 amino acids. In nucleotides, the CDR3 is TGTGCCAGCAGTGAAAAGAGGGGCGGGGACTATGGCTACACCTTC. This gives the protein CASSEKRGGDYGYTF.

To note about this clone: The germline gene is not matched at one end of the junction; a read error may be the cause. The J gene is TRBJ1-1, the V gene TRBV27; 9 nucleotides agree with TRBD1. Germline V gene sequence: CDR1 MNHEY, CDR2 SMNVEV (reference sequence). The CDR3 runs 14 residues. CDR3 sequence reads: CASSSLRDREFLIF. In nucleotides, the CDR3 is TGTGCCAGCAGTTCCCTACGGGACAGGGAGTTTTTGATCTTT.

The V call is TRBV19, the J call TRBJ1-6, with 8 bases identical to TRBD1. CDR3 length equals 16 residues. The germline gives CDR1 LNHDA, CDR2 SQIVND (reference sequence). V was clipped by 7 bases and J by 7 bases; unmatched bases: 12. The CDR3 loop is CASKNAGGISNSPLHF. CDR3 nucleotides: TGTGCCAGTAAGAATGCAGGGGGCATTTCGAATTCACCCCTCCACTTT.

V is TRBV19 and J is TRBJ1-1; maybe TRBD1 (6 bases). The CDR3 is 13 residues long. Germline V gene data show CDR1 as LNHDA and CDR2 as SQIVND (reference sequence). V was shortened by 4 bases and J by 7 bases, with 13 bases between the two germline ends. CDR3 bases: TGTGCCAGTAGTAGAACAGGGAAGGGTGAAGCTTTCTTT. Its translation: CASSRTGKGEAFF.

The chain is built from TRBV25-1 and TRBJ1-1; TRBD1 matches 8 bases. The CDR3 runs 13 residues. J gave up 5 bases and V 11 bases, and 10 bases lay outside the gene matches. Germline V gene data show CDR1 as MGHDK and CDR2 as SYGVNS. The CDR3 spells CACTVQGATEAFF. CDR3 in DNA: TGTGCCTGCACCGTGCAGGGGGCGACTGAAGCTTTCTTT.

This chain links TRBV15 with TRBJ2-3; 9 nucleotides match TRBD2. V shed 8 bases, J shed 0 bases, and the junction held 21 bases outside the gene matches. This CDR3 region has 20 residues. Germline CDR1 and CDR2: LNHNV and YYDKDF (reference sequence). In DNA, the CDR3 is TGTGCCACCCAGCAGTTGGACGGACTAGCGTCATCTGCTAGCACAGATACGCAGTATTTT. Translated, it gives CATQQLDGLASSASTDTQYF.

The gene calls are TRBV28 and TRBJ1-2; D gene uncertain. This CDR3 spans 14 amino acids. Germline CDR1 and CDR2: MDHEN and SYDVKM. V gave up 3 bases and J gave up 8 bases, with 16 bases separating them. CDR3 nucleotides: TGTGCCAGCAGTTTGGGAGGGCAGCTGCAGGGCTACACCTTC. It yields the protein CASSLGGQLQGYTF.